Below, 2 T cell receptor beta chains from the same sample are listed, as sequenced in a study of cytotoxic CD8 clonotypes in ibrutinib-treated CLL. TCRdb's table, derived via immunoSEQ multiplex PCR, lists solely in-frame clones and lacks some. The top ten hold less than 15% of the sample, which has approximately 42,000 clones, over 60% seen once. Sequenced material: PBMCs, taken after 12 months of ibrutinib treatment. All receptors derive from a human donor with chronic lymphocytic leukemia.

V usage is TRBV7-8 and J usage is TRBJ2-3, with D possibly TRBD2 on 6 matching bases. Germline V CDR1 and CDR2: SGHVS, FQNEAQ. This CDR3 comprises 15 residues. The V end lost 1 base, the J end lost 0 bases, and 8 bases lay between the germline ends. CDR3: CASSLGLASTDTQYF. CDR3 in DNA: TGTGCCAGCAGCTTAGGGCTAGCGAGCACAGATACGCAGTATTTT.

V and J are TRBV7-2 and TRBJ2-5, with 8 bases that match TRBD2. Trimming removed 5 bases from V and 4 bases from J; junction bases left unmatched: 9. CDR3 length: 15 amino acids. Germline values: CDR1 SGHTA, CDR2 FQGNSA. This CDR3 is CASSPQAGAGETQYF. Written as DNA, the CDR3 is TGTGCCAGCAGCCCCCAAGCGGGAGCGGGAGAGACCCAGTACTTC. Looking up the rest from reference TRBV7-2 and TRBJ2-5 gives the full variable domain: GAGVSQSPSNKVTEKGKDVELRCDPISGHTALYWYRQSLGQGLEFLIYFQGNSAPDKSGLPSDRFSAERTGGSVSTLTIQRTQQEDSAVYLCASSPQAGAGETQYFGPGTRLLVL.